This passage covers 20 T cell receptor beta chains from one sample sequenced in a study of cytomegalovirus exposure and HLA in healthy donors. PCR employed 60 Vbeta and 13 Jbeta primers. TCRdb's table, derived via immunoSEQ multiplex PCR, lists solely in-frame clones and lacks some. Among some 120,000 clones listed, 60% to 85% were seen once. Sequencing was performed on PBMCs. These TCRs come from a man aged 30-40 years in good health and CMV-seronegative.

The CDR3 DNA is TGTGCCAGCAGCTTCTCAGTTGAAGGCTACACCTTC. Translated, it gives CASSFSVEGYTF. V gene TRBV5-4 combines with J gene TRBJ1-2; D unresolved. The CDR3 is made up of 12 amino acids. Germline CDR1 SGHNT, CDR2 YYREEE (reference sequence). V lost 2 bases and J lost 8, with 10 bases in between.

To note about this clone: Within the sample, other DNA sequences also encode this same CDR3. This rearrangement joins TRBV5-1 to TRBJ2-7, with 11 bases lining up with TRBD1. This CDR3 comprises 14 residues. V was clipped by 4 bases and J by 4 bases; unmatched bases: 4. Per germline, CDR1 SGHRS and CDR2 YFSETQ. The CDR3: CASSLGQGAYEQYF. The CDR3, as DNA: TGCGCCAGCAGCCTTGGACAGGGGGCTTACGAGCAGTACTTC.

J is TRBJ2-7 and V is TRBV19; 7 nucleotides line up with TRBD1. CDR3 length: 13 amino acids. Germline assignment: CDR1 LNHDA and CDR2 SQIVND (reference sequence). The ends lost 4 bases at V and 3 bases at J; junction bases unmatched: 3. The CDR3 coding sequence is TGTGCCAGTAGTACGGGACAGATCTACGAGCAGTACTTC. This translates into CASSTGQIYEQYF.

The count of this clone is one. CDR3 sequence (DNA): TGTGCCAGCAGCTACCAGGTTGAAGCTTTCTTT. It codes for CASSYQVEAFF. The chain joins TRBV7-2 to TRBJ1-1; D is ambiguous. The CDR3 runs to 11 residues. Germline V CDR1 and CDR2: SGHTA, FQGNSA. The V end lost 4 bases, the J end lost 7 bases, and 7 bases lay between the germline ends.

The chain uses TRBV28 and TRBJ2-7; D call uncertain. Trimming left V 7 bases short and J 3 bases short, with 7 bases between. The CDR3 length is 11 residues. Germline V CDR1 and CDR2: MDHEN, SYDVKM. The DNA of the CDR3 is TGTGCCAGCATTTCGGGCTACGAGCAGTACTTC. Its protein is CASISGYEQYF. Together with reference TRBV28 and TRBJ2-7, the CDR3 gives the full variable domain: DVKVTQSSRYLVKRTGEKVFLECVQDMDHENMFWYRQDPGLGLRLIYFSYDVKMKEKGDIPEGYSVSREKKERFSLILESASTNQTSMYLCASISGYEQYFGPGTRLTVT.

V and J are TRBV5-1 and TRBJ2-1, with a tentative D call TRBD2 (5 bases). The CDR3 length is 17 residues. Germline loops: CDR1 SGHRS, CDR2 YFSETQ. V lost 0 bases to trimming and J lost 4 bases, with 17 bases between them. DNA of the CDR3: TGCGCCAGCAGCTTGGGCCCTAGCCCCAAGTTATACAATGAGCAGTTCTTC. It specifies CASSLGPSPKLYNEQFF.

This chain's CDR3 is CASSTSLASGELFF. Here the CDR3 DNA reads TGTGCCAGCAGCACCTCTCTAGCATCTGGGGAGCTGTTTTTT. The rearrangement links TRBV5-4 to TRBJ2-2; D possibly corresponds to TRBD2 (5 bases). The CDR3 sequence is 14 residues long. V was trimmed by 4 bases and J by 8 bases, leaving 15 bases between them. Per the germline V gene, CDR1 is SGHNT and CDR2 is YYREEE (reference sequence).

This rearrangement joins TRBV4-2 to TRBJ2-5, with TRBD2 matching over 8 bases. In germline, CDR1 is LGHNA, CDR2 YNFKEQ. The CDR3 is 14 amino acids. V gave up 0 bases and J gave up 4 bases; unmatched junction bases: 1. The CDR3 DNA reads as TGTGCCAGCAGCCAAGATACTAGCGGAGAGACCCAGTACTTC. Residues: CASSQDTSGETQYF.

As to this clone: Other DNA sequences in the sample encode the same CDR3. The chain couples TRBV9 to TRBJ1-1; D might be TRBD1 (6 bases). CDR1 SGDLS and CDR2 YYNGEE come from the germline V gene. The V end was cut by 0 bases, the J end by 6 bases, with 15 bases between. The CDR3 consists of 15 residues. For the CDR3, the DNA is TGTGCCAGCAGCGTAGAAGGGGGTGCGATGTCTGAAGCTTTCTTT. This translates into CASSVEGGAMSEAFF.

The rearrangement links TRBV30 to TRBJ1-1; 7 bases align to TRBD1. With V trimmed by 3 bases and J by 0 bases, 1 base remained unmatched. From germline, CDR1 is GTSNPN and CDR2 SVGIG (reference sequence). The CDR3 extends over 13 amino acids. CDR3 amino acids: CAWRGTVNTEAFF. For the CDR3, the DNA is TGTGCCTGGAGGGGGACAGTGAACACTGAAGCTTTCTTT. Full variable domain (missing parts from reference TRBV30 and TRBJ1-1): SQTIHQWPATLVQPVGSPLSLECTVEGTSNPNLYWYRQAAGRGLQLLFYSVGIGQISSEVPQNLSASRPQDRQFILSSKKLLLSDSGFYLCAWRGTVNTEAFFGQGTRLTVV.

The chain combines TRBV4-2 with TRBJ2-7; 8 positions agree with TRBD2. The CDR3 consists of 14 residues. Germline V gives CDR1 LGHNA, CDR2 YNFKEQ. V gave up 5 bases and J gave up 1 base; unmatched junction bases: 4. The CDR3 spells CASSSRLASYEQYF. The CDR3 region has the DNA TGTGCCAGCAGCTCACGACTAGCGTCCTACGAGCAGTACTTC.

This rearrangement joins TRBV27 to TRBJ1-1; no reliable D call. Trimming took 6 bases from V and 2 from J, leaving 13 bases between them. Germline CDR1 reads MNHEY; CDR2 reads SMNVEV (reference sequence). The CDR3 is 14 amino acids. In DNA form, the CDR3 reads TGTGCCAGCAGATTTCAGGCGAGTAACACTGAAGCTTTCTTT. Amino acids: CASRFQASNTEAFF.

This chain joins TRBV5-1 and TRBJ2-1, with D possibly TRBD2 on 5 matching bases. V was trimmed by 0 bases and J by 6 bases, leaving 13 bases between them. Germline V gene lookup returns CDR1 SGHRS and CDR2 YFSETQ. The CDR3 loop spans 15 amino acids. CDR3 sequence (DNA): TGCGCCAGCAGCTTGGAAGTGACTAACCGCAATGAGCAGTTCTTC. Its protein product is CASSLEVTNRNEQFF.

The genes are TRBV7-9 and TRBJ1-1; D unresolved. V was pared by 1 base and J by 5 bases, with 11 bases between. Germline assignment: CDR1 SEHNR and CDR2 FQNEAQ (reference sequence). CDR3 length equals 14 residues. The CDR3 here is CASSLVPRDTEAFF. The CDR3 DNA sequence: TGTGCCAGCAGCTTAGTACCGAGGGATACTGAAGCTTTCTTT.

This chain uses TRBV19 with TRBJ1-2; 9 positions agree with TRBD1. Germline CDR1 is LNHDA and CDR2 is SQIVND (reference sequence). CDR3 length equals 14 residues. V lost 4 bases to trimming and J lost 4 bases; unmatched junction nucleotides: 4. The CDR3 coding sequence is TGTGCCAGTAGTAACGGACAGGGGCGCTATGGCTACACCTTC. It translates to CASSNGQGRYGYTF.

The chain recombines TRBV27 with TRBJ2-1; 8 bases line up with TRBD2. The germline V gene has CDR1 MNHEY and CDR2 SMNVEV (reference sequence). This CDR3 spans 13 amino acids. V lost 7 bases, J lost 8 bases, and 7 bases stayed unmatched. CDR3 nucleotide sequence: TGTGCCAGCACCACCGGGAGGGCCTATGAGCAGTTCTTC. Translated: CASTTGRAYEQFF.

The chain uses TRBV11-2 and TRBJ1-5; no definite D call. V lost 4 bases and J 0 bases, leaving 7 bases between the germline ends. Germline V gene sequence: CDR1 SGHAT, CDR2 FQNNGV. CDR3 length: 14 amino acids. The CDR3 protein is CASSSRDSNQPQHF. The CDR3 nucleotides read TGTGCCAGCAGCTCCCGGGATAGCAATCAGCCCCAGCATTTT.

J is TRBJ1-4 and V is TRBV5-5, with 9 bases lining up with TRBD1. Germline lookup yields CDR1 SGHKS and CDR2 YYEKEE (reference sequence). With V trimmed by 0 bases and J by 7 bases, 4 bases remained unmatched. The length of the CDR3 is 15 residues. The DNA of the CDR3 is TGTGCCAGCAGCTTGGAGGGACAGGGAGTTGAAAAACTGTTTTTT. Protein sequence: CASSLEGQGVEKLFF. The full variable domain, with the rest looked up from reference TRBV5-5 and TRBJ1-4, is DAGVTQSPTHLIKTRGQQVTLRCSPISGHKSVSWYQQVLGQGPQFIFQYYEKEERGRGNFPDRFSARQFPNYSSELNVNALLLGDSALYLCASSLEGQGVEKLFFGSGTQLSVL.

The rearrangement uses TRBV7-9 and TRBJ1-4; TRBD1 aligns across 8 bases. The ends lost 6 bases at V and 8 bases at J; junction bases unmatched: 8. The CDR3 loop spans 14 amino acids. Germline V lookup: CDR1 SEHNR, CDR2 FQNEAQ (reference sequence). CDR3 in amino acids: CASSRDRGGEKLFF. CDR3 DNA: TGTGCCAGCAGTCGAGACAGGGGTGGGGAAAAACTGTTTTTT.

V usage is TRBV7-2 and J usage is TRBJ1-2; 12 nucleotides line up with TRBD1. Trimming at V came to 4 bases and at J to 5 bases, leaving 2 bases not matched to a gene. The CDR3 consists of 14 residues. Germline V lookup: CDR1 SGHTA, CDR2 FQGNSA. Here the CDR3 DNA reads TGTGCCAGCAGCTCGGGACAGGGGGCGTATGGCTACACCTTC. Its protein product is CASSSGQGAYGYTF.